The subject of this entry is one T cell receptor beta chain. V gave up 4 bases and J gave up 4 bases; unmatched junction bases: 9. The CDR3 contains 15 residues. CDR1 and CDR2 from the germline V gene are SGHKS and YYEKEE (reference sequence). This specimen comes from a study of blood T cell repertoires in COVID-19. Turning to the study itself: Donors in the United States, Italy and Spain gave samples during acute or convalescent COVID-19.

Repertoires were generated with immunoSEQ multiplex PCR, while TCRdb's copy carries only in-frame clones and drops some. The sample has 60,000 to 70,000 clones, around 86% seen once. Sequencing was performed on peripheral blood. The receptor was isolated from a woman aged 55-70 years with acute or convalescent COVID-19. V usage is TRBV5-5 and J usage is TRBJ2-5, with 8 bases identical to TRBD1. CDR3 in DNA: TGTGCCAGCAGCCAAGACAGGGGTTATCGAGAGACCCAGTACTTC. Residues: CASSQDRGYRETQYF.